The TCR beta chain under discussion was sequenced for a study of OX40 agonist ivuxolimab in advanced cancers. Libraries were prepared by immunoSEQ multiplex PCR; TCRdb keeps only in-frame clonotypes and omits some of them. This table holds around 67,000 clones, about 85% found once. Findings of the study overall: CD4+ T cells averaged fewer expanded clones than CD8+ T cells.

With regard to this clone: Its specificity is unknown.

The CDR3 spans 14 residues. Germline V lookup: CDR1 MNHNY, CDR2 SVGAGI (reference sequence). Trimming at V came to 6 bases and at J to 3 bases, leaving 6 bases not matched to a gene. The receptor comes from an adult with an advanced solid tumor such as melanoma, head and neck, liver or kidney cancer. The sequencing here drew on CD4+ or CD8+ T cells sorted from blood, taken in a trial of the OX40 agonist ivuxolimab. The chain recombines TRBV6-6 with TRBJ1-1, with TRBD1 identical over 8 bases. The CDR3 loop reads CASSETGEDTEAFF. CDR3 sequence (DNA): TGTGCCAGCAGCGAGACAGGGGAGGACACTGAAGCTTTCTTT.